The clone carrying this TCR beta chain was recorded only once. Its antigen remains unidentified. In nominal health when sampled, donors likely had unrecorded immune exposures nonetheless. The data were obtained in a study of cytomegalovirus exposure and HLA in healthy donors. Findings and limits, study-wide: Per a prior analysis, the majority of TCR beta V segments were productive roughly 87% or roughly 30% of the time.

This CDR3 comprises 12 residues. CDR1 is SQVTM, CDR2 ANQGSEA, per germline. V lost 6 bases and J lost 10, with 16 bases in between. The PCR was carried out with 60 Vbeta primers and 13 Jbeta primers. Using immunoSEQ multiplex PCR, the repertoire was profiled, and TCRdb retains in-frame clones only, with some absent. The table shows approximately 220,000 clones, with around 80% occurring only once. The origin of this receptor is a young man in good health and CMV-seronegative. This rearrangement joins TRBV29-1 to TRBJ2-1, with D tentatively TRBD2 (6 bases). Sample: PBMCs. Written as DNA, the CDR3 is TGCAGCGTGGGTCCGGGAGAGAGGGAGCAGTTCTTC. Amino acids: CSVGPGEREQFF.